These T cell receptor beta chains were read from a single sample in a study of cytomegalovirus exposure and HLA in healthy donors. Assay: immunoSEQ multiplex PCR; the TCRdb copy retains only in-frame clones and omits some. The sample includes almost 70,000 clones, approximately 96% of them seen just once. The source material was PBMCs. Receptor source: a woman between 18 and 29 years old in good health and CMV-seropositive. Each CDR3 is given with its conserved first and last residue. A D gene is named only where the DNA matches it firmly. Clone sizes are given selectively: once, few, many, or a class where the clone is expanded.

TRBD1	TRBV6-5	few	CASGTGLGANVLTF
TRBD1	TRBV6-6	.	CASSLSSGTVHEQFF
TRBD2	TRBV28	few	CASSPLAERNEQYF
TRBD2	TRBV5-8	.	CASSLQLAGVVGTDTQYF
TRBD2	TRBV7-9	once	CASSSGTSVYNEQFF
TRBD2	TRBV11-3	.	CASSLDRGTSGSGSYEQYF
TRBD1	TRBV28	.	CASRQGGYGYTF
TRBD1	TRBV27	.	CASSLNSYGTGAQETQYF
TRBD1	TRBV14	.	CASSLLPGQGMSYEQYF
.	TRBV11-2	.	CASSPLRGHRTDTQYF
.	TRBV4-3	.	CASSQDPAGNYEQFF
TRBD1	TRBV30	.	CALRQGTYEQYF
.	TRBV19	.	CASSIGPGYEQYF
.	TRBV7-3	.	CASSSWGFLGETQYF
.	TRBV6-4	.	CASSAGTLSGANVLTF
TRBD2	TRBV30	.	CAWSAGPLAGESRAYEQYF
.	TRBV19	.	CASSIGVGTGGQETQYF
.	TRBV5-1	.	CASSQSTGSNEQFF
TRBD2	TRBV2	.	CASTERGYSTDTQYF
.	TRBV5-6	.	CASSLYLAGDYGYTF
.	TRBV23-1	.	CASSQWKRIGADTQYF
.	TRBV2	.	CASSEADWYGYTF
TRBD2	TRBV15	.	CATSRGTSGNNEQFF
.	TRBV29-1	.	CSGRGDTEAFF
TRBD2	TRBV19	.	CASSTTRLALNNEQFF